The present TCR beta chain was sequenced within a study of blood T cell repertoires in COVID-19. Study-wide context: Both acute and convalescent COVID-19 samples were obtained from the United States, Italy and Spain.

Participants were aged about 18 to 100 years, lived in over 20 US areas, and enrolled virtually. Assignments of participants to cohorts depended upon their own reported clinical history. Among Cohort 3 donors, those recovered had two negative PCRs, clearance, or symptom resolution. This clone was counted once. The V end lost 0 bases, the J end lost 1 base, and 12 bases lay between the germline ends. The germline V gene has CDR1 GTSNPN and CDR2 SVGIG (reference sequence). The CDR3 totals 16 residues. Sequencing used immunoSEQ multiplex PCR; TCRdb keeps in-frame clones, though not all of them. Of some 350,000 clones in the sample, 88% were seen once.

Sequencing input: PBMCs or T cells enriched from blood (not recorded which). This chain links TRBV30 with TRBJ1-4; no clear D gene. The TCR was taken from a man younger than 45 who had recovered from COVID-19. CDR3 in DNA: TGTGCCTGGAGTGTACAGTCGGGGAGAACTAATGAAAAACTGTTTTTT. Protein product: CAWSVQSGRTNEKLFF.